This paragraph reports one T cell receptor (beta chain). Its matching antigen is unknown. This sample was taken from a study of CD8 T cells in ankylosing spondylitis. Findings and caveats of the study: In peripheral blood, disease-linked CD8+ clones occurred at relatively low frequencies. Reported data indicate significant enrichment of disease-linked clones within matched ankylosing spondylitis synovial fluid. One TCR beta motif, made up of several highly homologous variants, appeared characteristic of ankylosing spondylitis blood. There were earlier reports of some motif variants in reactive arthritis synovial fluid and blood.

V gave up 4 bases and J gave up 9 bases; unmatched junction bases: 6. The CDR3 totals 14 residues. The germline V gene encodes CDR1 SGHTA and CDR2 FQGNSA. TCR beta libraries were made by quantitative 5'-RACE with molecular barcodes. Using its own MiXCR run on the 5' RACE reads, TCRdb lists one record per CDR3 protein. The data contain 300,000 to 400,000 distinct CDR3 sequences, about 22% of them singletons. The chain recombines TRBV7-2 with TRBJ2-1; 10 bases are shared with TRBD2. This receptor was taken from a male donor with ankylosing spondylitis. Sequenced material: blood, either unsorted or a sorted T cell fraction (not recorded which). In DNA form, the CDR3 reads TGTGCCAGCAGCTGGACTAGCGGCCAGACTGAGCAGTTCTTC. This gives the protein CASSWTSGQTEQFF.